These T cell receptor beta chains were read from a single sample in a study of blood T cell repertoires in COVID-19. Produced via immunoSEQ multiplex PCR; TCRdb's table is partial and in-frame only. The sample shows 150,000 to 180,000 clones, about 90% of them seen only once. The sequenced material came from peripheral blood. The receptors here all came from a man in his fifties or sixties with acute or convalescent COVID-19. The CDR3 runs from the conserved cysteine through the conserved F or W. The D gene is left open where the match is weak. Size values are once, few and many counts, or a class for expanded clones, and some rows have none.

>once|TRBD2|TRBV7-9|TRBJ2-1
TGTGCCAGCAGCTTAGCCGTAGCGGGGGTGAATGAGCAGTTCTTC
CASSLAVAGVNEQFF
>NA|NA|TRBV2|TRBJ1-2
TGTGCCAGCACCGAACAGGGTAACTATGGCTACACCTTC
CASTEQGNYGYTF
>NA|TRBD1|TRBV28|TRBJ1-2
TGTGCCAGCCTTGGGACAGGAAAAAGCGGCTACACCTTC
CASLGTGKSGYTF
>NA|NA|TRBV6-5|TRBJ1-2
TGTGCCAGCAGTTACGCGCAGGGGACTAACTATGGCTACACCTTC
CASSYAQGTNYGYTF
>NA|NA|TRBV7-3|TRBJ2-5
TGTGCCAGCAGCTTAGCGCCCCAAGAGACCCAGTACTTC
CASSLAPQETQYF
>NA|NA|TRBV28|TRBJ2-7
TGTGCCAGCAGTCGGACTCTGGTGGGTGAGCAGTACTTC
CASSRTLVGEQYF
>NA|NA|TRBV5-5|TRBJ1-1
TGTGCCAGCAGCTTTCAGCTGGGGTCGGGGACTGAAGCTTTCTTT
CASSFQLGSGTEAFF
>NA|TRBD2|TRBV2|TRBJ2-2
TGTGCCAGCGGGGGGGACACCGGGGAGCTGTTTTTT
CASGGDTGELFF
>NA|NA|TRBV19|TRBJ1-1
TGTGCCAGTAGTAAAGGGGTTGGGAAGATCACTGAAGCTTTCTTT
CASSKGVGKITEAFF
>NA|TRBD2|TRBV5-4|TRBJ2-5
TGTGCCAGCAGCAGAGGGACTAGCGGGGGAACGGAGACCCAGTACTTC
CASSRGTSGGTETQYF
>NA|TRBD2|TRBV18|TRBJ2-7
TGTGCCAGCTCACCTGGACTAGCGGGAGTCTCCTACGAGCAGTACTTC
CASSPGLAGVSYEQYF
>NA|NA|TRBV6-5|TRBJ1-2
TGTGCCAGCAGTTACTCGGGGGGGAATAACTATGGCTACACCTTC
CASSYSGGNNYGYTF
>few|TRBD1|TRBV23-1|TRBJ2-2
TGCGCCAGCAGTCATCCCCACTTGGGGGACAGAACGAACACCGGGGAGCTGTTTTTT
CASSHPHLGDRTNTGELFF
>NA|NA|TRBV5-1|TRBJ1-1
TGCGCCAGCAGCTCGGGGGGCAGCCTCGGGGTGAACACTGAAGCTTTCTTT
CASSSGGSLGVNTEAFF
>once|TRBD1|TRBV6-6|TRBJ1-5
TGTGCCAGCAGTCCTTGGGACAGGGAAGATCAGCCCCAGCATTTT
CASSPWDREDQPQHF
>NA|TRBD1|TRBV6-1|TRBJ1-5
TGTGCCAGCAGTCGGGACAGTTATAGCAATCAGCCCCAGCATTTT
CASSRDSYSNQPQHF
>NA|TRBD2|TRBV7-2|TRBJ2-3
TGTGCCAGCAGCTTATGGGGACTAGCGGGGGGCAACACAGATACGCAGTATTTT
CASSLWGLAGGNTDTQYF
>NA|TRBD2|TRBV5-4|TRBJ2-3
TGTGCCAGCAGCTTCAGGACTAGCGGGCTCACAGATACGCAGTATTTT
CASSFRTSGLTDTQYF
>NA|NA|TRBV10-3|TRBJ2-3
TGTGCCATCAGAGGGACTAGCACAGATACGCAGTATTTT
CAIRGTSTDTQYF
>NA|TRBD1|TRBV18|TRBJ2-5
TGTGCCAGCTCACTGGGACAGGGAGGAGAGACCCAGTACTTC
CASSLGQGGETQYF
>few|NA|TRBV14|TRBJ1-2
TGTGCCAGCAGCCATGTCAGGAACTATGGCTACACCTTC
CASSHVRNYGYTF
>once|NA|TRBV19|TRBJ1-4
TGTGCCAGTGCTCGGGGGACTTCAACTAATGAAAAACTGTTTTTT
CASARGTSTNEKLFF
>NA|NA|TRBV7-9|TRBJ1-3
TGTGCCAGCAGCCTGCAGGGGATGTTTGGAAACACCATATATTTT
CASSLQGMFGNTIYF
>NA|NA|TRBV3-1/TRBV3-2|TRBJ1-4
TGTGCCAGCAGCCAGGGTAGGGGGAGTGAAACAACTAATGAAAAACTGTTTTTT
CASSQGRGSETTNEKLFF
>NA|TRBD2|TRBV11-2|TRBJ2-7
TGTGCCAGCAGCTTAGGAGCTAGCGGGGTGAGCTCCTACGAGCAGTACTTC
CASSLGASGVSSYEQYF
>NA|NA|TRBV27|TRBJ1-1
TGTGCCAGCAGTTTCGGTTCGCGGAACACTGAAGCTTTCTTT
CASSFGSRNTEAFF
>NA|TRBD1|TRBV5-1|TRBJ1-4
TGCGCCAGCAGCTACCGGGACAGTAATGAAAAACTGTTTTTT
CASSYRDSNEKLFF
>NA|NA|TRBV12-5|TRBJ1-2
TGTGCTAGTGGGAGCAACTATGGCTACACCTTC
CASGSNYGYTF
>NA|NA|TRBV2|TRBJ2-5
TGTGCCAGCCAGACAGGAGAGACCCAGTACTTC
CASQTGETQYF
>once|TRBD1|TRBV9|TRBJ2-3
TGTGCCAGCAATGCGGGACAGGGCACAGATACGCAGTATTTT
CASNAGQGTDTQYF
>few|TRBD1|TRBV18|TRBJ2-2
TGTGCCAGCTCATCGACTTATACAGGGGGCGTCGGGGAGCTGTTTTTT
CASSSTYTGGVGELFF
>NA|NA|TRBV28|TRBJ1-5
TGTGCCAGCAGTTTACGGGACAAGTGGCAGCCCCAGCATTTT
CASSLRDKWQPQHF
>NA|NA|TRBV4-2|TRBJ2-1
TGTGCCAGCAGCCAAACGGGGTCCCAAGGGAATGAGCAGTTCTTC
CASSQTGSQGNEQFF
>NA|NA|TRBV3-1/TRBV3-2|TRBJ1-2
TGTGCCAGCAGCCGGGGCCCCGTTGGAGGCTACACCTTC
CASSRGPVGGYTF
>NA|TRBD1|TRBV19|TRBJ2-7
TGTGCCAGTCGGGACAGGGGGAGCTCCTACGAGCAGTACTTC
CASRDRGSSYEQYF
>once|NA|TRBV7-9|TRBJ2-2
TGTGCCAGCAGCCCCGGGAACTCCGGGGAGCTGTTTTTT
CASSPGNSGELFF
>NA|NA|TRBV18|TRBJ1-3
TGTGCCAGCTCACCGGGGGCAGACTTCTCTGGAAACACCATATATTTT
CASSPGADFSGNTIYF
>once|TRBD1|TRBV2|TRBJ2-5
TGTGCCAGCAATAGACCGGGACAGCAAGAGACCCAGTACTTC
CASNRPGQQETQYF
>NA|NA|TRBV7-3|TRBJ2-2
TGTGCCAGCAGCTTCCGGGGGATGGACACCGGGGAGCTGTTTTTT
CASSFRGMDTGELFF
>NA|TRBD1|TRBV6-6|TRBJ1-6
TGTGCCAGCAGTTACGACAGGGGGGGATCACCCCTCCACTTT
CASSYDRGGSPLHF